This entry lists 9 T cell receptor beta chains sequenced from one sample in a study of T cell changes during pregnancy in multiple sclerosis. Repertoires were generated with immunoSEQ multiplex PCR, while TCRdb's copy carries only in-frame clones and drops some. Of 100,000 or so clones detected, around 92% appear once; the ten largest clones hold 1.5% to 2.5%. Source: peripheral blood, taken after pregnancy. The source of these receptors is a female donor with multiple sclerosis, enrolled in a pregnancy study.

The CDR3 loop reads CASSPTGYDNEKLFF. CDR3 sequence (DNA): TGTGCCAGCAGCCCTACAGGGTACGATAATGAAAAACTGTTTTTT. The V call is TRBV27, the J call TRBJ1-4; D may be TRBD1 (6 bases). The CDR3 loop spans 15 amino acids. Germline values: CDR1 MNHEY, CDR2 SMNVEV (reference sequence). Trimming cost V 6 bases and J 4 bases, with 15 bases left between them.

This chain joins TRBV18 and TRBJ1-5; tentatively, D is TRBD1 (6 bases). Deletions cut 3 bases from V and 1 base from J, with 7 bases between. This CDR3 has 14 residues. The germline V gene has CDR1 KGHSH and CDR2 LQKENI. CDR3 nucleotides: TGTGCCAGCTCACCCGGGACAAGCAATCAGCCCCAGCATTTT. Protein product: CASSPGTSNQPQHF.

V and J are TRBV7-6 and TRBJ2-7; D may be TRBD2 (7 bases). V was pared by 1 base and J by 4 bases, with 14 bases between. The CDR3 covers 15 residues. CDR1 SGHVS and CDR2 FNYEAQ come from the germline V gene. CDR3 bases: TGTGCCAGCAGCTTAGATGTGGGAGGGGGGTACGAGCAGTACTTC. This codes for CASSLDVGGGYEQYF. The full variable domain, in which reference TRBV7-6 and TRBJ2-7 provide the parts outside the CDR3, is GAGVSQSPRYKVTKRGQDVALRCDPISGHVSLYWYRQALGQGPEFLTYFNYEAQQDKSGLPNDRFSAERPEGSISTLTIQRTEQRDSAMYRCASSLDVGGGYEQYFGPGTRLTVT.

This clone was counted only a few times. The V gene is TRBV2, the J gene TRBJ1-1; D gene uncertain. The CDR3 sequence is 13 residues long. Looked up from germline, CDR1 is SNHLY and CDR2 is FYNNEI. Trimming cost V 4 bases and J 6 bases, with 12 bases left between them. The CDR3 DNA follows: TGTGCCAGCAGTGTCTCCCAGCGGGCTGAAGCTTTCTTT. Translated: CASSVSQRAEAFF.

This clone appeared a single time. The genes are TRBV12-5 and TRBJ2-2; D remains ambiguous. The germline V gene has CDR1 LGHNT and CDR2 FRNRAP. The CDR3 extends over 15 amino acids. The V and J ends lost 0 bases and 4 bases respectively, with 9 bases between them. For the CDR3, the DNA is TGTGCTAGTGGTTTGGTCGGTCAGGTCACCGGGGAGCTGTTTTTT. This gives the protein CASGLVGQVTGELFF. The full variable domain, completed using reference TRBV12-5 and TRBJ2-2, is DARVTQTPRHKVTEMGQEVTMRCQPILGHNTVFWYRQTMMQGLELLAYFRNRAPLDDSGMPKDRFSAEMPDATLATLKIQPSEPRDSAVYFCASGLVGQVTGELFFGEGSRLTVL.

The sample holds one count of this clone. The CDR3: CAISGQVRAFF. The CDR3 bases are TGTGCCATCAGTGGACAGGTTCGGGCTTTCTTT. The rearrangement uses TRBV10-3 and TRBJ1-1; maybe TRBD1 (6 bases). V was pared by 4 bases and J by 11 bases, with 11 bases between. This CDR3 comprises 11 residues. Germline V gene data show CDR1 as ENHRY and CDR2 as SYGVKD.

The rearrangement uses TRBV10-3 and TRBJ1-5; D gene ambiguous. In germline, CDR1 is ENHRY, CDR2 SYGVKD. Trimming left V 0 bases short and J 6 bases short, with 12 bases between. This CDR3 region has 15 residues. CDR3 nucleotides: TGTGCCATCAGTGAGTCGAACGGAGGGCCTCAGCCCCAGCATTTT. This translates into CAISESNGGPQPQHF.

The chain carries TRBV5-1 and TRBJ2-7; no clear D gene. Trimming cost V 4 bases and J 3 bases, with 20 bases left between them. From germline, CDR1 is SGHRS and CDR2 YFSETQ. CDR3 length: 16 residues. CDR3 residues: CASSHEVDRISYEQYF. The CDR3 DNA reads TGCGCCAGCAGCCATGAGGTCGACCGGATAAGCTACGAGCAGTACTTC.

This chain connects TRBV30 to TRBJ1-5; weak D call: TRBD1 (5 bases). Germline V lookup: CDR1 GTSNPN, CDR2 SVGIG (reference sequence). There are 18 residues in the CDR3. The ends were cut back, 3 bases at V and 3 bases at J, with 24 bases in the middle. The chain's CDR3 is CAWSLPPVTATYNQPQHF. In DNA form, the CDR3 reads TGTGCCTGGAGCCTTCCCCCAGTGACAGCGACCTACAATCAGCCCCAGCATTTT.